The sequence of this T cell receptor beta chain was determined in a study of cytomegalovirus exposure and HLA in healthy donors listed by TCRdb under 2017. Study-wide context: An earlier analysis of some 620 of the donors reported 250 to 300 Gb of sequence data and some 110 million unique TCR beta sequences obtained from around 180 million T cells. All discovery cohort repertoires had been generated using a single sequencing platform. To predict cytomegalovirus infection status, the study brought together high-throughput TCR immunosequencing, statistical association of individual TCRs with disease status, and machine learning. An earlier analysis of about 620 of the donors applied high-throughput TCR beta sequencing to assess whether each TCR beta V gene segment acted as functional or pseudogenic. On average, about 240,000 unique TCR beta nucleotide sequences were sequenced per donor among some 430 genotyped donors of the cohort, with 15% to 20% of those sequences being non-productive. About 300 gigabases of sequencing data and around 87 million unique TCR sequences were included in an early release covering roughly 600 HLA-typed donors. Donor age, sex, ethnicity and CMV serostatus were collected together with the repertoire data. Typing coverage differed by locus: A, B, C, DRB1 and DQB1 were typed in roughly 620-630 donors, DQA1 in roughly 510, DPA1 in around 580, and DPB1 in roughly 450. HLA typing included class I and class II loci at four-digit resolution. The study used immunosequencing to profile the T cell repertoires of 666 subjects and linked those repertoires to cytomegalovirus serostatus. Along with the approximately 700-subject first cohort, a separate validation cohort of over 90 different subjects was used. The study aimed to test whether cataloging public T cell receptors could reveal signatures of past pathogen exposure. In the later analysis, no new phenotypic data were used to find candidate immune exposures; instead, reliance was placed on TCR beta sequences and their occurrence across donors. A later genetic analysis took genome-wide SNP genotypes for about three fifths of the 666 donors and used that subset as a discovery cohort. Roughly 5 DR-DQ haplotypes were treated as single units for association and clustering because of strong linkage in the cohort. Of the roughly 400 genotyped donors, roughly 80% were placed in the genetic ancestry cluster associated with self-reported Caucasian donors. A later analysis re-examined previously published TCR beta repertoires from about 670 donors and added high-resolution HLA genotyping to investigate patterns of TCR occurrence. Points the paper makes about the study in general: In a later analysis, the rate of TCR association differed among HLA loci, with DRB1 alleles having the most associated TCRs and HLA-C alleles having the fewest. Assigning TCR associations to individual alleles was difficult when HLA alleles, especially DR and DQ, strongly co-occurred. Linkage disequilibrium might explain the correlated functional status among segregating V segments, but an unknown experimental factor could not be excluded. A later analysis found that HLA-associated TCR beta chains were more clonally expanded and had lower generation probabilities than equally common non-associated chains. Because some donors lacked HLA typing at each locus, the association tests relied only on the typed subset. A later analysis associated around 16,000 TCR beta sequences with specific HLA alleles at a false discovery rate of 0.05. The study listed 150 to 200 TCR beta chains as associated with cytomegalovirus. Three of the identified cytomegalovirus-associated TCR beta chains were confirmed in vitro to be specific for cytomegalovirus antigens. Most TCR sequences were observed very rarely across donors, whereas some public TCRs were present in many individuals. A cluster of highly shared sequence variants was judged likely to represent a technical artifact of the sequencing pipeline. Immune exposure information for the cohort was limited to CMV serostatus. Because counts were too low, about 18 rarely observed V segments, including chromosome 9 orphons, were excluded from the earlier analysis of about 500 of the donors. This cohort had only TCR beta chains sequenced, and the lack of alpha or paired-chain data limited which features could be detected. In a later genetic analysis, fewer N-insertions in productive TCRs were reported among donors in an Asian-associated ancestry cluster than the 666-donor mean. Presence/absence analyses assumed roughly uniform sequencing depth across donors, an assumption that may not hold. A later analysis reported that several top co-occurrence clusters appeared linked to parvovirus B19, influenza, CMV and Epstein-Barr virus. V-gene and J-gene trimming of TCR beta chains was associated with a missense DCLRE1C variant in a later genetic analysis, and the association was replicated in an independent cohort. Cytomegalovirus status was reported to be diagnosed by the classifier with high specificity and sensitivity in both the original and validation cohorts. The authors suggested that the approach could potentially be extended to other disease states and immunological phenotypes. Some IMGT-functional V segments, including TRBV6-2 and TRBV6-3, could not be distinguished by the 87-base-pair reads and were therefore excluded. In a later analysis, most CMV-associated TCR beta chains were found to appear HLA-restricted, with HLA associations seemingly driven largely by CMV exposure. Broadly in line with IMGT annotations, most TCR beta V segments showed up in productive rearrangements about 87% or about 30% of the time in an earlier analysis of under 700 of the donors. A further reported finding was that TCR beta sequences accurately predicted the HLA-A and HLA-B alleles for most subjects in the first cohort.

Trimming leaves V shorter by 7 bases and J shorter by 7 bases, with the junction holding 9 bases beyond the gene matches. Reading from cysteine to phenylalanine, the CDR3 counts 15 amino acids. The DNA shown is the 45-base CDR3, in frame from base 1. The germline V gene (reference sequence) specifies MNHEY as CDR1 and SMNVEV as CDR2. Only one count was recorded for this clone. What this receptor recognizes is not known. Per-nucleotide qualities are absent, and no much larger clonotype sits a single base away. Library preparation employed the immunoSEQ multiplex PCR assay. For the multiplex PCR, a mixture combining 60 forward primers for TCR Vbeta segments and 13 reverse primers for TCR Jbeta segments was used. A multiplex PCR assay on genomic DNA amplified the CDR3 region of rearranged TCR beta genes. Amplified TCR beta libraries were sequenced as 87-base-pair reads on the Illumina HiSeq System. The authors processed their data as follows. A later analysis counted approximately 74 million unique TCR beta chains across the 650 to 700 repertoires, and some 11 million of these chains were shared by at least two donors. Raw reads were error-corrected and collapsed into unique sequences with a nearest-neighbor algorithm that merged closely related sequences to remove PCR and sequencing errors. To assign V, D and J gene segments, CDR3 sequences were aligned to IMGT reference sequences. Each retained sequence needed at least a six-nucleotide match to both a V gene segment and a J gene segment. A rearrangement counted as productive if the CDR3 had no stop codons and remained in frame with V and J, and every other rearrangement counted as non-productive. Following IMGT convention, CDR3 was defined as the stretch from the second conserved V-encoded cysteine up to the conserved J-encoded phenylalanine. Sequences without an unambiguous match to a single V gene segment were excluded from the earlier analysis of 450 to 750 of the donors. An earlier analysis of 587 of the donors called V segments functional above 56.7% productive rearrangements and segregating when the between-donor standard deviation exceeded 5%. A statistical classification framework was developed to diagnose cytomegalovirus status using the catalog of TCR beta chain sequences. A later analysis assigned V and J genes by comparing TCR nucleotide sequences with IMGT/GENE-DB human TR gene sequences. In a later analysis, CDR3 sequences and most-parsimonious VDJ recombination scenarios were assigned using the TCRdist pipeline. A later analysis defined each TCR beta chain by its CDR3 amino acid sequence plus V-gene family, and excluded reads lacking a unique V-gene family. As a way to deal with suspected cross-contamination and a sequencing artifact, a later analysis dropped roughly 600 nucleotide sequences that were highly shared and had low generation probability. For each public chain, a later analysis derived a clonal expansion index from normalized ranks of inferred template counts within each repertoire. In a later analysis, generation probabilities were computed using a VDJ recombination model fitted to out-of-frame rearrangements, and the results were checked against IGoR. A later analysis scored TCR-TCR, TCR-HLA and TCR-CMV co-occurrence with hypergeometric tests, applying a repertoire-size bias correction to TCR pairs. A later analysis estimated false discovery rates by permuting HLA or CMV assignments 20 times. In a later analysis, co-occurring TCRs were grouped with DBSCAN, and TCRdist sequence similarity was added when clustering was performed within HLA-allele-positive subsets. Repertoires with fewer than 30,000 or more than 120,000 public chains, plus five repertoires with anomalous nucleotide sharing, were excluded from co-occurrence clustering. Held by TCRdb, this immuneACCESS table contains in-frame sequences only and omits some clones. Under half of the omission traces to an unresolved V gene where checked; the cause of the rest is unknown. The V and J calls and clone size come from that table; D and trimming were worked out from the DNA. The sample table records 90,000 to 120,000 clones; roughly four fifths of these occur just once. The biggest ten clones account for approximately 2.4% of the sample.

The cohort was made up of around 720 healthy bone marrow donors. All cohort members were sampled while nominally healthy, although unrecorded immune exposures were likely present. The donor tested CMV seronegative, placing the donor among the 300 to 400 seronegative members of the cohort. A peripheral blood sample was provided by each donor, and peripheral blood mononuclear cells were used for TCR beta sequencing. The Qiagen DNeasy Blood Extraction Kit was used to extract genomic DNA from the blood cell samples. The sequenced sample was PBMCs. The TCR was taken from a man between 18 and 29 years old in good health and CMV-seronegative. Recombination joined TRBV27 with TRBJ2-1; TRBD2 fits 11 bases in the junction. The DNA is TGTGCCAGCAACCACGGGCTAGCGGGGGGTAATGAGCAGTTCTTC. This is translated as CASNHGLAGGNEQFF.